This T cell receptor beta chain was retrieved from a study of human T cells and chemical hapten exposure. The study, taken as a whole, reports: A positive correlation with patch test score was found for PT1 expanded TCR counts.

Specified time point: patch test 3, about 24 weeks after DPC sensitization. Sample treatment: therapeutic diphenylcyclopropenone sensitization with weekly scalp DPC. Donation of samples came from alopecia patients who were 18 to 70 years old and suitable for DPC. This clonotype was counted between two and nine times. Its cognate antigen is unknown. Germline-derived CDR1 and CDR2 are LGHNA and YSLEER. The CDR3 runs 14 residues. Trimming shortened V by 0 bases and J by 2 bases, and 7 bases separated the two germline ends. TCRdb passed the RACE reads through MiXCR, listing each CDR3 protein once. The table includes 150,000 to 200,000 distinct CDR3 sequences, roughly 25% detected once.

The receptor comes from a woman younger than 35 with alopecia areata. Some clones in this sample may be carry-over from other donors' samples. This material consisted of whole blood, taken in connection with sensitization to the hapten diphenylcyclopropenone (DPC). The V and J genes are TRBV4-3 and TRBJ2-5, with unresolved D. The CDR3, as DNA: TGCGCCAGCAGCCAAGAGGCGTTGCAAGAGACCCAGTACTTC. Translating it yields CASSQEALQETQYF.